The 9 T cell receptor beta chains below were found in one sample sequenced in a study of a mutant IDH1 vaccine in newly diagnosed glioma. For these receptors, no antigen is known. Libraries were prepared by immunoSEQ multiplex PCR; TCRdb keeps only in-frame clonotypes and omits some of them. This table has some 51,000 clones, roughly 73% appearing once. The time point here: week 5, during vaccination. Topical imiquimod was applied with each vaccine dose, which held 300 ug of mutant IDH1 20-mer peptide. The specimen comprised PBMCs, sampled from a glioma patient whose treatment included an IDH1 peptide vaccine. These receptors originate from a man aged 50-60 years with glioma.

V gene TRBV5-6 combines with J gene TRBJ1-5; D unclear. The CDR3 has 17 residues. V was shortened by 2 bases and J by 0 bases, with 15 bases between the two germline ends. Per germline, CDR1 SGHDT and CDR2 YYEEEE. This CDR3 reads CASSFGQDPYSNQPQHF. Written as DNA, the CDR3 is TGTGCCAGCAGCTTCGGGCAGGACCCATATAGCAATCAGCCCCAGCATTTT.

J is TRBJ1-2 and V is TRBV2, with 11 bases matching TRBD1. The V and J ends lost 0 bases and 1 base, in that order; junction bases with no gene match: 10. Per germline, CDR1 SNHLY and CDR2 FYNNEI. The CDR3 is 19 amino acids. The CDR3 protein is CASSEAPDRGPNRNYGYTF. The CDR3 DNA reads TGTGCCAGCAGTGAAGCTCCGGACAGGGGGCCCAACCGTAACTATGGCTACACCTTC.

This chain links TRBV29-1 with TRBJ1-5, with a weak D call TRBD1 (5 bases). Germline CDR1 and CDR2: SQVTM and ANQGSEA. The CDR3 totals 13 residues. Deletions cut 4 bases from V and 9 bases from J, with 16 bases between. CDR3 sequence reads: CSVAATDGGPQHF. The CDR3 region has the DNA TGCAGCGTTGCAGCGACGGACGGGGGGCCCCAGCATTTT.

The chain carries TRBV30 and TRBJ1-2; D not certain. This CDR3 comprises 15 residues. CDR1 and CDR2 (germline): GTSNPN, SVGIG (reference sequence). V lost 3 bases and J 3 bases, leaving 17 bases between the germline ends. CDR3 sequence reads: CAWRSIRRSYYGYTF. The CDR3 DNA follows: TGTGCCTGGAGGTCGATCAGGCGTTCCTACTATGGCTACACCTTC.

V usage is TRBV7-8 and J usage is TRBJ2-2; D is undetermined. Germline CDR1 and CDR2: SGHVS and FQNEAQ. The V gene lost 1 base and the J gene lost 1 base, with 10 bases spanning the gap. The CDR3 length is 16 residues. The CDR3 nucleotides read TGTGCCAGCAGCTTAGTTACGATGGGGAACACCGGGGAGCTGTTTTTT. Amino acid sequence: CASSLVTMGNTGELFF.

The CDR3 DNA is TGTGCCAGCAGCGTAGGGACAGGGTTGGGGGAGACCCAGTACTTC. Translated, it gives CASSVGTGLGETQYF. The rearrangement joins TRBV9 to TRBJ2-5; 8 bases match TRBD1. The CDR3 runs to 15 residues. The germline gives CDR1 SGDLS, CDR2 YYNGEE. The V segment lost 0 bases and the J segment 5 bases; nucleotides outside the gene matches: 6.

V and J are TRBV19 and TRBJ1-5, with D possibly TRBD1 on 5 matching bases. The V end was cut by 7 bases, the J end by 6 bases, with 13 bases between. The CDR3 length is 13 residues. Germline-derived CDR1 and CDR2 are LNHDA and SQIVND (reference sequence). The CDR3 DNA reads as TGTGCCAGTACCCCTTCAAGGGGTCAGCCCCAGCATTTT. Encoded protein: CASTPSRGQPQHF.

This chain connects TRBV5-6 to TRBJ1-5; D is unclear. Trimming took off 4 bases at V and 4 bases at J, with 6 bases between the two ends. From germline, CDR1 is SGHDT and CDR2 YYEEEE. The CDR3 is made up of 12 amino acids. Here the CDR3 reads CASSRVNQPQHF. The CDR3 DNA sequence: TGTGCCAGCAGCAGGGTTAATCAGCCCCAGCATTTT.

This chain uses TRBV18 with TRBJ2-2; tentative D call: TRBD2 (5 bases). Trimming removed 7 bases at V and 0 bases at J, with 12 bases between. From germline, CDR1 is KGHSH and CDR2 LQKENI. CDR3 length: 15 residues. The CDR3 region has the DNA TGTGCCAGCTATTCGAGAGCGGCGAACACCGGGGAGCTGTTTTTT. Protein product: CASYSRAANTGELFF.